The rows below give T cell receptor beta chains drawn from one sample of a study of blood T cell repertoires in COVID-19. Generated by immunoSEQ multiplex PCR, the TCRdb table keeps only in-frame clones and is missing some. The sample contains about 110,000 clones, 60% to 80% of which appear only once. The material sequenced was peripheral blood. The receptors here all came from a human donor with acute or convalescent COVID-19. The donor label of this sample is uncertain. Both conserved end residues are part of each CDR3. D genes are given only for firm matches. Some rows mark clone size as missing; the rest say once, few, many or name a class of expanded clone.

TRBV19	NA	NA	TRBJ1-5	TGTGCCAGTCAGATATATGGCAATCAGCCCCAGCATTTT	CASQIYGNQPQHF
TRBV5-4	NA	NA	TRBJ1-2	TGTGCCAGCAGCTTGGAAAGGGGGGGTGACGGCTATGGCTACACCTTC	CASSLERGGDGYGYTF
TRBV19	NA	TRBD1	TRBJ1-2	TGTGCCAGTAGTACTGATTGGACAGGGTACGGCTACACCTTC	CASSTDWTGYGYTF
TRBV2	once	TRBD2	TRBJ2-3	TGTGCCAGCAGTGGGGGGGGAGGGACCCATACGCAGTATTTT	CASSGGGGTHTQYF
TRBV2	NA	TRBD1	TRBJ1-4	TGTGCCAGCACGGACAGGCCGGGAGATGAAAAACTGTTTTTT	CASTDRPGDEKLFF
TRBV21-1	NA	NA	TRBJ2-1	TGTGCCAGCGTCGTCACAGGGCCCCAGTACAATGAGCAGTTCTTC	CASVVTGPQYNEQFF
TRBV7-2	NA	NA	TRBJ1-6	TGTGCCAGCAGCTTAGGGACAAATAATTCACCCCTCCACTTT	CASSLGTNNSPLHF
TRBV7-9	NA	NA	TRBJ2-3	TGTGTAAAAAGTTCGGGAAGGAGGTGTTGTGTGCAGTATTTT	CVKSSGRRCCVQYF
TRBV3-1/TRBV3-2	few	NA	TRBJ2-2	TGTGCCAGCCAACCTCATGTGGGCGGGGGCTCGAACACCGGGGAGCTGTTTTTT	CASQPHVGGGSNTGELFF
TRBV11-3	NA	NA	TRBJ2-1	TGTGCCAGCAGCCAGTCGACAAACAATGAGCAGTTCTTC	CASSQSTNNEQFF
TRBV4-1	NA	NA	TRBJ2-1	TGCGCCAGCAGCCATCGATTGCCCAGCGCGGGGTCCTACAATGAGCAGTTCTTC	CASSHRLPSAGSYNEQFF
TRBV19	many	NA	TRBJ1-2	TGTGCCAGTAGTATCCCCATCGACGGGGACTATGGCTACACCTTC	CASSIPIDGDYGYTF
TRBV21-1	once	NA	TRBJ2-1	TGTGCCAGCACCATCAAAGAATGGACAGAGGTTTACAATGAGCAGTTCTTC	CASTIKEWTEVYNEQFF
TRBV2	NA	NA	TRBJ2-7	TGTGCCAGCAGTGTAGACCCAGGGGCGTTACCCTACGAGCAGTACTTC	CASSVDPGALPYEQYF
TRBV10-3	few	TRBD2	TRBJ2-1	TGTGCCATCAGAGGGACTAGCGGGGTTGAGCAGTTCTTC	CAIRGTSGVEQFF
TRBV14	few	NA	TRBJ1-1	TGTGCCAGCAGCCCTGCGTGGGGGGAGAAAAACACTGAAGCTTTCTTT	CASSPAWGEKNTEAFF
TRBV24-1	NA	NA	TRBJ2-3	TGTGCCACCAGTGATTTGCGGATGCGGGACGACTCTAGCACAGATACGCAGTATTTT	CATSDLRMRDDSSTDTQYF